These T cell receptor beta chains were read from a single sample in a study of Ad26.COV2.S vaccination and SARS-CoV-2 variants. Sequencing used immunoSEQ multiplex PCR; TCRdb keeps in-frame clones, though not all of them. The sample records about 680,000 clones, roughly 90% being singletons. Material: peripheral blood, obtained in a trial of Ad26.COV2.S vaccine versus placebo. All receptors come from a person aged 18-60 years who received the Ad26.COV2.S COVID-19 vaccine or a placebo. CDR3s include the opening cysteine and the closing phenylalanine or tryptophan. The order of the fields is V gene, clone size, D gene, J gene, CDR3 DNA, CDR3 protein. The D gene is left open where the match is weak. The size field is filled for only some rows; it gives once, few, many or a size class.

v_gene: TRBV3-1/TRBV3-2; abundance: -; d_gene: TRBD2; j_gene: TRBJ2-7; CDR3nt: TGTGCCAGCAGCCAAGCTAGCGGGGGATACGAGCAGTACTTC; CDR3aa: CASSQASGGYEQYF
v_gene: TRBV5-1; abundance: -; d_gene: -; j_gene: TRBJ1-2; CDR3nt: TGCGCCAGCAGCTTGGGTTCATCCGGGGGCTACACCTTC; CDR3aa: CASSLGSSGGYTF
v_gene: TRBV2; abundance: -; d_gene: TRBD1; j_gene: TRBJ2-1; CDR3nt: TGTGCCAGCAGGGGGACAGGGGAGGATGAGCAGTTCTTC; CDR3aa: CASRGTGEDEQFF
v_gene: TRBV19; abundance: -; d_gene: -; j_gene: TRBJ2-1; CDR3nt: TGTGCCAGTAAACAGTGGGCCTCCTACAATGAGCAGTTCTTC; CDR3aa: CASKQWASYNEQFF
v_gene: TRBV10-3; abundance: -; d_gene: TRBD2; j_gene: TRBJ2-5; CDR3nt: TGTGCCATCAGTGAGTTTAGCGGGGGCCCCCAAGAGACCCAGTACTTC; CDR3aa: CAISEFSGGPQETQYF
v_gene: TRBV6-5; abundance: -; d_gene: -; j_gene: TRBJ1-2; CDR3nt: TGTGCCAGCAGTTACTCGGGTCTAAAGGGCTACACCTTC; CDR3aa: CASSYSGLKGYTF
v_gene: TRBV10-3; abundance: -; d_gene: -; j_gene: TRBJ2-2; CDR3nt: TGTGCCACCTCCAGGGAGACTCCCAACACCGGGGAGCTGTTTTTT; CDR3aa: CATSRETPNTGELFF
v_gene: TRBV2; abundance: -; d_gene: TRBD1; j_gene: TRBJ1-1; CDR3nt: TGTGCCAGCAGTTCTCCGGGACAGGGGAACACTGAAGCTTTCTTT; CDR3aa: CASSSPGQGNTEAFF
v_gene: TRBV7-9; abundance: -; d_gene: -; j_gene: TRBJ2-5; CDR3nt: TGTGCCAGCAGCTTAGAGGAAGAGACCCAGTACTTC; CDR3aa: CASSLEEETQYF
v_gene: TRBV5-5; abundance: -; d_gene: -; j_gene: TRBJ2-3; CDR3nt: TGTGCCAGCAGCCCGATTTGGGCAGATACGCAGTATTTT; CDR3aa: CASSPIWADTQYF
v_gene: TRBV2; abundance: few; d_gene: -; j_gene: TRBJ2-7; CDR3nt: TGTGCCAGCAGGCCCGGGACAACCTCCTACGAGCAGTACTTC; CDR3aa: CASRPGTTSYEQYF
v_gene: TRBV29-1; abundance: -; d_gene: -; j_gene: TRBJ2-3; CDR3nt: TGCAGCGTTGGGGAGATCACTAGCACAGATACGCAGTATTTT; CDR3aa: CSVGEITSTDTQYF
v_gene: TRBV10-1; abundance: -; d_gene: TRBD2; j_gene: TRBJ2-3; CDR3nt: TGCGCCAGCAGTCCGACTAGCGGCACAGATACGCAGTATTTT; CDR3aa: CASSPTSGTDTQYF
v_gene: TRBV6-5; abundance: -; d_gene: -; j_gene: TRBJ1-1; CDR3nt: TGTGCCACCTTGGGGGGGCAGGGGAACACTGAAGCTTTCTTT; CDR3aa: CATLGGQGNTEAFF
v_gene: TRBV27; abundance: once; d_gene: -; j_gene: TRBJ1-2; CDR3nt: TGTGCCAGCAGTCTCCACGGTCAGGGCGACTATGGCTACACCTTC; CDR3aa: CASSLHGQGDYGYTF
v_gene: TRBV29-1; abundance: -; d_gene: -; j_gene: TRBJ2-3; CDR3nt: TGCAGCGTTGAAGTCATCTCGGGCACAGATACGCAGTATTTT; CDR3aa: CSVEVISGTDTQYF
v_gene: TRBV4-1; abundance: -; d_gene: TRBD1; j_gene: TRBJ1-1; CDR3nt: TGCGCCAGCAGTTTAGGACAGGCTAACACTGAAGCTTTCTTT; CDR3aa: CASSLGQANTEAFF
v_gene: TRBV29-1; abundance: -; d_gene: TRBD1; j_gene: TRBJ1-2; CDR3nt: TGCAGCGTAGGACAGGGGGACTATGGCTACACCTTC; CDR3aa: CSVGQGDYGYTF
v_gene: TRBV7-2; abundance: -; d_gene: -; j_gene: TRBJ2-4; CDR3nt: TGTGCCAGCAGCTCCTCCGGGGAAAGCGGGAACATTCAGTACTTC; CDR3aa: CASSSSGESGNIQYF
v_gene: TRBV14; abundance: -; d_gene: -; j_gene: TRBJ2-1; CDR3nt: TGTGCCAGCAGCCAGGCTGCCTACAATGAGCAGTTCTTC; CDR3aa: CASSQAAYNEQFF
v_gene: TRBV7-9; abundance: -; d_gene: TRBD1; j_gene: TRBJ2-7; CDR3nt: TGTGCCAGCAGCTTTCGACAGGGGGAAGGCGAGCAGTACTTC; CDR3aa: CASSFRQGEGEQYF
v_gene: TRBV27; abundance: -; d_gene: TRBD1; j_gene: TRBJ2-7; CDR3nt: TGTGCCAGCAGGGGGGCACAGGGGGTCCTCTACGAGCAGTACTTC; CDR3aa: CASRGAQGVLYEQYF
v_gene: TRBV12-5; abundance: -; d_gene: -; j_gene: TRBJ2-7; CDR3nt: TGTGCTACCCGGGACACCTCCTACGAGCAGTACTTC; CDR3aa: CATRDTSYEQYF
v_gene: TRBV5-1; abundance: -; d_gene: TRBD1; j_gene: TRBJ2-7; CDR3nt: TGCGCCAGCAGCTTAACGGGACAGGGTAGCTCCTACGAGCAGTACTTC; CDR3aa: CASSLTGQGSSYEQYF
v_gene: TRBV30; abundance: -; d_gene: -; j_gene: TRBJ1-1; CDR3nt: TGTGCCTGGAGCGTATTCAGGGGTGAAGCTTTCTTT; CDR3aa: CAWSVFRGEAFF
v_gene: TRBV21-1; abundance: -; d_gene: -; j_gene: TRBJ1-6; CDR3nt: TGTGCCAGCAGCAGAACAGGGTCGGATTCACCCCTCCACTTT; CDR3aa: CASSRTGSDSPLHF
v_gene: TRBV7-9; abundance: -; d_gene: TRBD1; j_gene: TRBJ1-1; CDR3nt: TGTGCCAGCAGCTTGGGACAGATGAACACTGAAGCTTTCTTT; CDR3aa: CASSLGQMNTEAFF